This TCR beta chain was obtained from a study of T-cell reconstitution after alpha-beta-depleted transplantation in children. This clonotype was seen a handful of times. Antigen: not known. Findings of the study overall: Roughly two months post-transplant, alpha-beta T cells reportedly originated from several hundred graft clones that had expanded.

The TCRbeta library incorporated unique molecular identifiers. TCRdb re-analysed the PCR reads in MiXCR, keeping a single row per CDR3 protein. Among around 580,000 distinct CDR3 sequences, more than 20% were seen once, and the ten largest hold 11% to 15%. Germline lookup yields CDR1 MNHNS and CDR2 SASEGT. Trimming removed 5 bases at V and 4 bases at J, with 20 bases between. This CDR3 is 16 amino acids long. The sample here was PBMCs, mostly from graft donor cells, taken 360 days after TCRalphabeta/CD19-depleted stem cell transplant. This clonotype originated in a boy younger than two who had a stem cell transplant for acute myeloid leukemia, so the T cells may come from the graft donor. The rearrangement joins TRBV6-1 to TRBJ1-1, with D tentatively TRBD1 (5 bases). The CDR3 loop reads CASSRVGGGRGTEAFF. CDR3 in DNA: TGTGCCAGCAGTCGTGTTGGGGGAGGACGGGGCACTGAAGCTTTCTTT.